This TCR beta chain was found in a study of T cells expressing NK-cell markers. Study-wide points: The HCMV specificity of the expanded NKG2C+ T cell clones stayed unresolved. NKG2C+ dominant clonotype frequencies in 5 or 6 donors were roughly 1.0-7.5% of CD8+ T cells.

TCRdb reprocessed the 5' RACE reads and stores each CDR3 protein as one record, lacking DNA. The table lists around 470,000 distinct CDR3 sequences. This CDR3 is built from 12 residues. For this clonotype: What it recognizes is unknown.

The specimen was blood T cells: a sorted CD56 or NKG2C T cell subset, CD4+ or CD8+ T cells, or bulk PBMC T cells (not recorded which). J is TRBJ2-2 and V is TRBV12-3 or TRBV12-4; TCRdb selects TRBD1, and the lack of DNA leaves this call unchecked. This clonotype was obtained from a woman aged 50 to 60 in good health. The CDR3 sequence: CASNPGTGELFF.